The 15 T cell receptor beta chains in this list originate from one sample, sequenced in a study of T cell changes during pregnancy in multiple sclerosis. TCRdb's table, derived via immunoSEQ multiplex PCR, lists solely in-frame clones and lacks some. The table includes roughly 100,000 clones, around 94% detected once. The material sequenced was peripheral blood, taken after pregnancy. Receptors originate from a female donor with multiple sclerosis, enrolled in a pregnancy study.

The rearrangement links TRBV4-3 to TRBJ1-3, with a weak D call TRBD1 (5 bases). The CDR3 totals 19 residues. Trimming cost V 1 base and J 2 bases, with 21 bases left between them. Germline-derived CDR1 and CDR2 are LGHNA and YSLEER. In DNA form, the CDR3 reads TGCGCCAGCAGCCAAGGACGGGTTCGTTTAGACAGTGCTGGAAACACCATATATTTT. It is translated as CASSQGRVRLDSAGNTIYF.

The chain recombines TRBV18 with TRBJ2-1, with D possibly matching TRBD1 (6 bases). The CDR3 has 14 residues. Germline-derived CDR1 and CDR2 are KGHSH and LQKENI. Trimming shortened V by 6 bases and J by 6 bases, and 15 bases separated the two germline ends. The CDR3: CASSLGQIRNEQFF. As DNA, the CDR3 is TGTGCCAGCTCCCTCGGACAGATCCGCAATGAGCAGTTCTTC.

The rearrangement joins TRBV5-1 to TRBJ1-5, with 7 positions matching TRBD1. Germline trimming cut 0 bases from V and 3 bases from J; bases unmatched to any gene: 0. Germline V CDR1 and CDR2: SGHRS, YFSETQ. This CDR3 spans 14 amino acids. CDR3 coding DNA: TGCGCCAGCAGCTTGGAGGGGGCCAATCAGCCCCAGCATTTT. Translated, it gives CASSLEGANQPQHF.

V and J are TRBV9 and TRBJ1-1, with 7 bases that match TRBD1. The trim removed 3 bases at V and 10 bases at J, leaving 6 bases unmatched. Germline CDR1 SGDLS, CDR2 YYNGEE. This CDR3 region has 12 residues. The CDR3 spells CASSARQGPAFF. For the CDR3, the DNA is TGTGCCAGCAGCGCGCGACAGGGCCCAGCTTTCTTT.

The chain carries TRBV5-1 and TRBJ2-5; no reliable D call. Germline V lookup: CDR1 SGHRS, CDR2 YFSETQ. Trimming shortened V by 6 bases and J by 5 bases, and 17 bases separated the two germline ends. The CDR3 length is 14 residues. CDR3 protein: CASKVGESLETQYF. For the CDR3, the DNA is TGCGCCAGCAAGGTCGGAGAGTCGCTCGAGACCCAGTACTTC.

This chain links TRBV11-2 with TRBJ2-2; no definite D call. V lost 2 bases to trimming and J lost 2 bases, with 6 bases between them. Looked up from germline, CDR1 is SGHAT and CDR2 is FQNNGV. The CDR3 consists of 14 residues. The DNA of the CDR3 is TGTGCCAGCAGCTTAAAACTTAACACCGGGGAGCTGTTTTTT. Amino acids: CASSLKLNTGELFF.

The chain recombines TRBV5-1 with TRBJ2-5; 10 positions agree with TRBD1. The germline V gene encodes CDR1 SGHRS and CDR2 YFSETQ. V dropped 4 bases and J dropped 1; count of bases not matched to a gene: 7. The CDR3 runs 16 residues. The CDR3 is CASSKGQGPLQETQYF. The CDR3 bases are TGCGCCAGCAGCAAGGGACAGGGGCCCCTCCAAGAGACCCAGTACTTC.

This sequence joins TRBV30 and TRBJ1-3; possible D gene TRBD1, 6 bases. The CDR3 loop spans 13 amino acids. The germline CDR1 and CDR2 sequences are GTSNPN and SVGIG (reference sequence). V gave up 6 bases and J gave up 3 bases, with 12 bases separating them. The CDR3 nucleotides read TGTGCCTGTATCACAGGGAATGGAAACACCATATATTTT. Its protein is CACITGNGNTIYF.

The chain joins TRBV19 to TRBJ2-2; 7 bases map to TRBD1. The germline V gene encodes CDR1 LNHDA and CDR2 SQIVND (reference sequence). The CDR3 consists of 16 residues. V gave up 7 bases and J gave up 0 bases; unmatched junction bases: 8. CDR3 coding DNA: TGTGCCAGTACCTCTCGGGACAGTGCGAACACCGGGGAGCTGTTTTTT. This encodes CASTSRDSANTGELFF.

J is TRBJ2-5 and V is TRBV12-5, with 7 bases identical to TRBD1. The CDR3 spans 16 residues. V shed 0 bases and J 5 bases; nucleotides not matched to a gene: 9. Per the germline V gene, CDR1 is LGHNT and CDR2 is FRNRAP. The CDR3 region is CASGLVLKGRGETQYF. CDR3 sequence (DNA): TGTGCTAGTGGTTTGGTACTAAAGGGCAGGGGGGAGACCCAGTACTTC.

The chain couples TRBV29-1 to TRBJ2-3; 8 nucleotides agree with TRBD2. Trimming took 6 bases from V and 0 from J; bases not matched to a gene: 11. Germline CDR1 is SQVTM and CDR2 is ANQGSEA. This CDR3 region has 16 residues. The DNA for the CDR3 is TGCAGCGTCTCCGCCCGGCTAGCGGGTAGCACAGATACGCAGTATTTT. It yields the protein CSVSARLAGSTDTQYF.

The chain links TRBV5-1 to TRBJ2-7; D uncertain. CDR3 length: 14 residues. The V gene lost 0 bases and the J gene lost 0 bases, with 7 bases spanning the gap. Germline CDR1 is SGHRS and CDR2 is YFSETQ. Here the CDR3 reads CASSLGRSSYEQYF. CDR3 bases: TGCGCCAGCAGCTTGGGCCGTAGCTCCTACGAGCAGTACTTC.

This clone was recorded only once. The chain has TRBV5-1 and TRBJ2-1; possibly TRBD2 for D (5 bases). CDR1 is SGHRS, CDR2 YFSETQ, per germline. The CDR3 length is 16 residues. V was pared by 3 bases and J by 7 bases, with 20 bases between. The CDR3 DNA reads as TGCGCCAGCAGCTCCTCAACTAGTTACGGCTCTAATGAGCAGTTCTTC. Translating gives CASSSSTSYGSNEQFF.

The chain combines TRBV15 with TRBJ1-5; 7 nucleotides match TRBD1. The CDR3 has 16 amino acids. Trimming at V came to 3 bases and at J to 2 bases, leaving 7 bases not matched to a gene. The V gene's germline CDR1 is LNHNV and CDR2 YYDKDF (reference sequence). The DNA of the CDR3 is TGTGCCACCAGCAGTGTACAGGGGCTAGGCAATCAGCCCCAGCATTTT. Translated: CATSSVQGLGNQPQHF.

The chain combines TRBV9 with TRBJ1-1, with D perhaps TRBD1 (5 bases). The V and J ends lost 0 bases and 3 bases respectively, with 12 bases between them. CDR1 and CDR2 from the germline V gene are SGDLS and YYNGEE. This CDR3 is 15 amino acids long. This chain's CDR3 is CASSVAVGGYTEAFF. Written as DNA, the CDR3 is TGTGCCAGCAGCGTAGCTGTGGGGGGTTACACTGAAGCTTTCTTT. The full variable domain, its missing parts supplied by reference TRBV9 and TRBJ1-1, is DSGVTQTPKHLITATGQRVTLRCSPRSGDLSVYWYQQSLDQGLQFLIQYYNGEERAKGNILERFSAQQFPDLHSELNLSSLELGDSALYFCASSVAVGGYTEAFFGQGTRLTVV.